The T cell receptor (beta chain) described here comes from a study of naive and memory T cell subsets. Notes on the study in general: Naive repertoires, especially CD8, held a few larger clonotypes, possibly memory cells re-expressing CD45RA.

The beta constant-region primer was an equimolar mix of two oligonucleotides covering TRBC1 and TRBC2. Four rounds of PCR amplified the ligated cDNA using nested alpha and beta constant-region primers plus SP2. An oligonucleotide with the SP2 primer and a 12-nucleotide UMI was ligated to the cDNA 3' end. One entry per CDR3 protein results from TCRdb running MiXCR on the UMI-ligation and nested PCR reads. Among over 110,000 distinct CDR3 sequences listed, roughly a fifth were seen once. CMV status came from CD4+ IFNgamma after overnight CMV lysate stimulation. Four subsets defined by CD45RA and CD27 were sorted after CD3, CD4, CD8 and live/dead staining. Per germline, CDR1 DFQATT and CDR2 SNEGSKA (reference sequence). Trimming pared 6 bases from V and 3 bases from J, leaving 18 bases between. The CDR3 extends over 15 amino acids. Remarks on this clonotype: Its specificity is unknown.

The TCR comes from a human donor in good health. The chain links TRBV20-1 to TRBJ2-1; either TRBD1 or TRBD2 may supply D (6 bases each). Sequencing was carried out using naive CD8+ T cells from blood. This CDR3 reads CSATVSGAGYNEQFF. DNA of the CDR3: TGCAGTGCCACTGTTTCGGGGGCCGGCTACAATGAGCAGTTCTTC.